This TCR beta chain was observed in a study of blood T cell repertoires in COVID-19. Study information: Acute and convalescent COVID-19 specimens originated in the United States, Italy and Spain. In each case, the material was cDNA or gDNA derived from T cells, B-cell-depleted T cells, or PBMCs.

The Seattle patients, enrolled during active infection, were followed longitudinally. Method: immunoSEQ multiplex PCR; TCRdb's copy keeps in-frame clones and lacks some. The sample includes 150,000 to 200,000 clones, over 90% of them seen just once. Germline values: CDR1 MNHEY, CDR2 SVGAGI. V was pared by 5 bases and J by 1 base, with 8 bases between. The CDR3 sequence is 13 residues long. The rearrangement links TRBV6-5 to TRBJ1-2; D might be TRBD1 (6 bases). The source of this sequence is a woman in her sixties with COVID-19, enrolled during active disease. The sequenced sample was peripheral blood. Here the CDR3 DNA reads TGTGCCAGCAGTCCGGACAGTAACTATGGCTACACCTTC. Translated, it gives CASSPDSNYGYTF.